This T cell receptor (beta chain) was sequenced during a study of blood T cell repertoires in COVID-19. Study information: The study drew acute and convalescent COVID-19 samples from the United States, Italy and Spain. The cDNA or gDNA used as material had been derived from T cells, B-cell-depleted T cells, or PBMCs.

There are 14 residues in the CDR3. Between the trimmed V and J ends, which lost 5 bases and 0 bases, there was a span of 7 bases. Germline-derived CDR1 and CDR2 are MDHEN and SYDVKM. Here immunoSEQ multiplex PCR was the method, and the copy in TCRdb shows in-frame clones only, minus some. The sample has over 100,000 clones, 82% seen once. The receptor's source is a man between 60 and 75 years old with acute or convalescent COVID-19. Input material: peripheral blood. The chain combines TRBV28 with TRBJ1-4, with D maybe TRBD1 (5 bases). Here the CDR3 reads CASSVTATNEKLFF. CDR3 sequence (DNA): TGTGCCAGCAGTGTGACAGCAACTAATGAAAAACTGTTTTTT.